Listed here are 19 T cell receptor beta chains from one sample, sequenced in a study of cytomegalovirus exposure and HLA in healthy donors. Amplification used 60 Vbeta primers and 13 Jbeta primers. Method: immunoSEQ multiplex PCR; TCRdb's copy keeps in-frame clones and lacks some. The sample has more than 100,000 clones, 66% seen once. Sequencing was done on a sample of PBMCs. These TCRs come from a woman aged 45 to 65 in good health and CMV-seronegative.

The chain couples TRBV30 to TRBJ1-6; D gene ambiguous. This CDR3 has 12 residues. The germline V gene encodes CDR1 GTSNPN and CDR2 SVGIG (reference sequence). Trimming shortened V by 4 bases and J by 9 bases, and 10 bases separated the two germline ends. Here the CDR3 reads CAWMREGSPLHF. DNA of the CDR3: TGTGCCTGGATGCGGGAAGGTTCACCCCTCCACTTT.

The gene calls are TRBV21-1 and TRBJ2-7; the tabulated D call, TRBD1, remains unverified against the DNA. TRBV21-1 is classified as a pseudogene. The CDR3 length is 13 residues. The CDR3 DNA is TGTGCCAGCAGCAGGGACAGGTCCTACGAGCAGTACTTC. Translated: CASSRDRSYEQYF.

This clone was picked up one time. This chain connects TRBV2 to TRBJ2-1; 7 bases align to TRBD2. V shed 5 bases and J 0 bases; nucleotides not matched to a gene: 10. Germline V gives CDR1 SNHLY, CDR2 FYNNEI. The CDR3 spans 17 residues. The CDR3 is CASSPGTTMSSYNEQFF. DNA of the CDR3: TGTGCCAGCAGTCCCGGGACTACAATGAGCTCCTACAATGAGCAGTTCTTC.

The genes are TRBV7-3 and TRBJ2-2; 7 bases map to TRBD1. The germline V gene encodes CDR1 SGHTA and CDR2 FQGTGA. Trimming at V came to 4 bases and at J to 1 base, leaving 3 bases not matched to a gene. This CDR3 is 15 amino acids long. The CDR3 sequence is CASSWRTGNTGELFF. CDR3 in DNA: TGTGCCAGCAGCTGGCGGACAGGGAACACCGGGGAGCTGTTTTTT.

The V and J genes are TRBV5-6 and TRBJ1-5; tentatively, D is TRBD1 (5 bases). V lost 3 bases, J lost 0 bases, and 13 bases lay in between. This CDR3 region has 16 residues. Germline V gene data show CDR1 as SGHDT and CDR2 as YYEEEE. The CDR3 region is CASSSSGTYSNQPQHF. The CDR3 bases are TGTGCCAGCAGCTCCTCCGGGACTTATAGCAATCAGCCCCAGCATTTT.

The CDR3 DNA is TGTGCCAGCAGCTTCACCGGAGAATACAATGAGCAGTTCTTC. Amino acid sequence: CASSFTGEYNEQFF. This chain connects TRBV5-6 to TRBJ2-1, with unresolved D. Between the trimmed V and J ends, which lost 2 bases and 4 bases, there was a span of 10 bases. The CDR3 extends over 14 amino acids. CDR1 is SGHDT, CDR2 YYEEEE, per germline.

The J gene is TRBJ2-1, the V gene TRBV7-8; D gene uncertain. The CDR3 has 12 residues. V was cut by 5 bases and J by 2 bases, with 4 bases left in between. The V gene's germline CDR1 is SGHVS and CDR2 FQNEAQ. The CDR3 region has the DNA TGTGCCAGCAGCCTAACCTACAATGAGCAGTTCTTC. Translating it yields CASSLTYNEQFF. Variable domain in full (rest from reference TRBV7-8 and TRBJ2-1): GAGVSQSPRYKVAKRGQDVALRCDPISGHVSLFWYQQALGQGPEFLTYFQNEAQLDKSGLPSDRFFAERPEGSVSTLKIQRTQQEDSAVYLCASSLTYNEQFFGPGTRLTVL.

The V gene is TRBV7-3, the J gene TRBJ2-1, with 8 bases aligning to TRBD2. CDR1 is SGHTA, CDR2 FQGTGA, per germline. J lost 7 bases, V lost 1 base, and 9 bases had no gene match. The CDR3 runs 16 residues. CDR3 sequence reads: CASSLMLAGGWNEQFF. DNA for the CDR3: TGTGCCAGCAGCTTAATGTTGGCGGGAGGTTGGAATGAGCAGTTCTTC. The entire variable domain, with the rest obtained from reference TRBV7-3 and TRBJ2-1, is as follows: GAGVSQTPSNKVTEKGKYVELRCDPISGHTALYWYRQSLGQGPEFLIYFQGTGAADDSGLPNDRFFAVRPEGSVSTLKIQRTERGDSAVYLCASSLMLAGGWNEQFFGPGTRLTVL.

This chain connects TRBV29-1 to TRBJ2-1; the match to TRBD2 covers 9 bases. Germline assignment: CDR1 SQVTM and CDR2 ANQGSEA. V lost 7 bases to trimming and J lost 4 bases; unmatched junction nucleotides: 5. The CDR3 is 13 amino acids. The CDR3 region has the DNA TGCAGCGGCGGGAGGGCCGGTTACAATGAGCAGTTCTTC. Translated: CSGGRAGYNEQFF.

The gene calls are TRBV7-9 and TRBJ2-5; possible D gene TRBD1, 6 bases. The DNA end is more similar to TRBJ2-7, so the J call may be wrong. Germline V CDR1 and CDR2: SEHNR, FQNEAQ (reference sequence). The CDR3 is 14 residues long. The CDR3 sequence: CASSLDSFTYEQYF. The DNA of the CDR3 is TGTGCCAGCAGCTTGGACAGTTTTACCTACGAGCAGTACTTC.

This clone appeared a few times. The J gene is TRBJ1-2, the V gene TRBV6-1, with D hard to call. Trimming removed 6 bases at V and 3 bases at J, with 11 bases between. The V gene's germline CDR1 is MNHNS and CDR2 SASEGT. CDR3 size: 13 residues. The CDR3, as DNA: TGTGCCAGCAGGGCTGGGCAATACTATGGCTACACCTTC. This gives the protein CASRAGQYYGYTF.

The genes are TRBV30 and TRBJ1-4; 7 bases line up with TRBD1. The germline V gene encodes CDR1 GTSNPN and CDR2 SVGIG (reference sequence). J gave up 4 bases and V 1 base, and 9 bases lay outside the gene matches. The CDR3 consists of 16 residues. In DNA, the CDR3 is TGTGCCTGGAGTGGAGCCCCCGGGACAGTTAATGAAAAACTGTTTTTT. Encoded protein: CAWSGAPGTVNEKLFF.

V gene TRBV27 combines with J gene TRBJ2-3, with D unresolved. Germline-derived CDR1 and CDR2 are MNHEY and SMNVEV (reference sequence). The CDR3 loop spans 17 amino acids. The V and J ends lost 2 bases and 1 base respectively, with 16 bases between them. The CDR3 reads CASSLSPLQFRTDTQYF. The CDR3 coding sequence is TGTGCCAGCAGTTTAAGCCCTCTCCAATTCCGCACAGATACGCAGTATTTT.

The chain joins TRBV28 to TRBJ1-5; D gene uncertain. This CDR3 is built from 15 residues. The V gene lost 4 bases and the J gene lost 0 bases, with 10 bases spanning the gap. Germline values: CDR1 MDHEN, CDR2 SYDVKM. This CDR3 is CASSWRAFSNQPQHF. CDR3 in DNA: TGTGCCAGCAGTTGGCGGGCTTTTAGCAATCAGCCCCAGCATTTT.

The chain recombines TRBV6-6 with TRBJ1-1, with D maybe TRBD1 (5 bases). The CDR3 spans 15 residues. Trimming removed 6 bases at V and 1 base at J, with 15 bases between. Germline CDR1 and CDR2: MNHNY and SVGAGI (reference sequence). CDR3 sequence: CASRTAGPTNTEAFF. The DNA for the CDR3 is TGTGCCAGCAGAACCGCGGGACCCACGAACACTGAAGCTTTCTTT.

The V and J genes are TRBV5-1 and TRBJ2-6, with TRBD1 matching 9 bases. Looked up from germline, CDR1 is SGHRS and CDR2 is YFSETQ. The CDR3 totals 17 residues. Germline trimming cut 4 bases from V and 0 bases from J; bases unmatched to any gene: 5. CDR3 loop: CASSLGTGLSGANVLTF. For the CDR3, the DNA is TGCGCCAGCAGCCTCGGGACAGGGCTCTCTGGGGCCAACGTCCTGACTTTC.

This clone was seen only once. The chain carries TRBV5-4 and TRBJ1-1; tentative D call: TRBD1 (6 bases). The CDR3 totals 15 residues. V was clipped by 4 bases and J by 4 bases, with 17 bases between them. The germline V gene encodes CDR1 SGHNT and CDR2 YYREEE (reference sequence). CDR3 amino acids: CASSAAGQWGTEAFF. DNA for the CDR3: TGTGCCAGCAGCGCGGCTGGACAGTGGGGCACTGAAGCTTTCTTT.

This chain joins TRBV7-8 and TRBJ2-1; TRBD2 aligns across 9 bases. This CDR3 has 15 amino acids. Germline assignment: CDR1 SGHVS and CDR2 FQNEAQ. Trimming at V came to 2 bases and at J to 4 bases, leaving 3 bases not matched to a gene. The CDR3 nucleotides read TGTGCCAGCAGCTTAAATAGCGGGGGTTACAATGAGCAGTTCTTC. This encodes CASSLNSGGYNEQFF.

V usage is TRBV7-3 and J usage is TRBJ2-1; 12 nucleotides match TRBD2. Unmatched junction bases numbered 15, after V lost 2 bases and J lost 10 bases. The CDR3 has 18 amino acids. Germline V gene sequence: CDR1 SGHTA, CDR2 FQGTGA. This chain's CDR3 is CASSLSASSGRAGREQFF. The CDR3 DNA is TGTGCCAGCAGCTTATCGGCCTCTAGCGGGAGGGCCGGTCGAGAGCAGTTCTTC.